The 24 T cell receptor beta chains below all came from one sample that was sequenced in a study of blood T cell repertoires in COVID-19. Produced via immunoSEQ multiplex PCR; TCRdb's table is partial and in-frame only. The data contain under 250,000 clones, around 86% of them singletons. The source material was peripheral blood. The receptor set was obtained from a woman older than 75 with COVID-19, enrolled during active disease.

This chain links TRBV18 with TRBJ1-1, with 10 bases matching TRBD1. Germline CDR1 reads KGHSH; CDR2 reads LQKENI. The junction had 15 bases not matched to a gene; V was cut back by 3 bases and J by 5 bases. The CDR3 sequence is 18 residues long. The CDR3 sequence: CASSPMPLTGGRVTEAFF. CDR3 nucleotide sequence: TGTGCCAGCTCACCTATGCCTTTGACAGGGGGCCGTGTAACTGAAGCTTTCTTT.

The V and J genes are TRBV20-1 and TRBJ2-1, with a tentative D call TRBD2 (5 bases). Germline V CDR1 and CDR2: DFQATT, SNEGSKA (reference sequence). This CDR3 comprises 14 residues. Between the trimmed V and J ends, which lost 3 bases and 4 bases, there was a span of 13 bases. As DNA, the CDR3 is TGCAGTGCTAGTTCGACGGGGATTTACAATGAGCAGTTCTTC. Amino acid sequence: CSASSTGIYNEQFF.

This clone is a singleton in its sample. The V gene is TRBV6-5, the J gene TRBJ2-5; D is uncertain. This CDR3 has 14 amino acids. V was shortened by 0 bases and J by 5 bases, with 10 bases between the two germline ends. CDR1 is MNHEY and CDR2 is SVGAGI in the germline V gene. DNA of the CDR3: TGTGCCAGCAGTTACTCGGGCCATTCGGAGACCCAGTACTTC. Its protein product is CASSYSGHSETQYF.

V gene TRBV2 combines with J gene TRBJ1-4; maybe TRBD1 (6 bases). V lost 6 bases and J 7 bases, leaving 9 bases between the germline ends. This CDR3 has 12 residues. In germline, CDR1 is SNHLY, CDR2 FYNNEI. CDR3 residues: CASRQGSEKLFF. The CDR3 coding sequence is TGTGCCAGCAGACAGGGAAGTGAAAAACTGTTTTTT.

The chain carries TRBV10-3 and TRBJ1-2; D is ambiguous. This CDR3 region has 12 residues. Germline values: CDR1 ENHRY, CDR2 SYGVKD. Trimming shortened V by 4 bases and J by 3 bases, and 6 bases separated the two germline ends. The DNA of the CDR3 is TGTGCCATCAGTGCAGGTGACTATGGCTACACCTTC. Encoded protein: CAISAGDYGYTF.

This clone was recorded once. J is TRBJ2-5 and V is TRBV5-1; D perhaps matches TRBD2 (5 bases). V lost 1 base and J lost 4, with 14 bases in between. Germline loops: CDR1 SGHRS, CDR2 YFSETQ. This CDR3 contains 15 residues. CDR3 protein: CASSLSTRERETQYF. CDR3 bases: TGCGCCAGCAGCTTGTCTACTAGAGAACGAGAGACCCAGTACTTC.

About this clone: Other DNA sequences in the sample encode the same CDR3. The chain recombines TRBV11-3 with TRBJ2-1; 8 bases are a match to TRBD2. Germline lookup yields CDR1 SGHNT and CDR2 YENEEA. This CDR3 is built from 15 residues. V trimming: 3 bases; J trimming: 3 bases; junction bases outside the gene matches: 4. As DNA, the CDR3 is TGTGCCAGCAGCTTGGGCGGGGGGAGCTACAATGAGCAGTTCTTC. Protein: CASSLGGGSYNEQFF.

This clone was recorded only once. The gene calls are TRBV27 and TRBJ2-4; maybe TRBD1 (6 bases). This CDR3 is built from 17 residues. The germline V gene has CDR1 MNHEY and CDR2 SMNVEV (reference sequence). Deletions cut 4 bases from V and 7 bases from J, with 23 bases between. CDR3 DNA sequence: TGTGCCAGCAGTTCCCGACCCGGGACAACCTCGGGGAACATTCAGTACTTC. It codes for CASSSRPGTTSGNIQYF.

This clone was seen more than once but under ten times. V usage is TRBV6-6 and J usage is TRBJ1-2, with 7 bases fitting TRBD1. The junction had 14 bases not matched to a gene; V was cut back by 5 bases and J by 5 bases. The CDR3 sequence is 16 residues long. Germline V gene sequence: CDR1 MNHNY, CDR2 SVGAGI (reference sequence). In nucleotides, the CDR3 is TGTGCCAGCAGTCAGAGCGGGGGAGGGGGCGGTTATGGCTACACCTTC. It is translated as CASSQSGGGGGYGYTF.

The chain has TRBV7-9 and TRBJ1-1; D is unresolved. Trimming cost V 1 base and J 4 bases, with 10 bases left between them. From germline, CDR1 is SEHNR and CDR2 FQNEAQ (reference sequence). The CDR3 runs 14 residues. Here the CDR3 reads CASSLGSVSTEAFF. The CDR3 DNA sequence: TGTGCCAGCAGCTTAGGGTCGGTTAGCACTGAAGCTTTCTTT.

This chain joins TRBV5-1 and TRBJ1-6; D might be TRBD1 (5 bases). CDR1 and CDR2 from the germline V gene are SGHRS and YFSETQ. CDR3 length: 13 residues. V was cut by 0 bases and J by 12 bases, with 10 bases left in between. The CDR3 reads CASSLEPQGPLHF. The CDR3 coding sequence is TGCGCCAGCAGCTTGGAACCCCAGGGACCCCTCCACTTT.

The V and J genes are TRBV10-3 and TRBJ2-7; 11 nucleotides align to TRBD2. With 2 bases clipped from V and 5 bases from J, the junction kept 8 bases outside the gene matches. Germline V gene sequence: CDR1 ENHRY, CDR2 SYGVKD. This CDR3 region has 16 residues. The CDR3 protein is CAISEGVAGGPNEQYF. CDR3 coding DNA: TGTGCCATCAGTGAGGGGGTAGCGGGGGGGCCCAACGAGCAGTACTTC.

This clone is a singleton in its sample. The V and J genes are TRBV7-8 and TRBJ2-2; D is possibly TRBD1 (6 bases). CDR1 and CDR2 from the germline V gene are SGHVS and FQNEAQ. V was cut by 1 base and J by 1 base, with 13 bases left in between. CDR3 length: 17 amino acids. The CDR3 DNA is TGTGCCAGCAGCTTAGGTACGACAGGTGTGAACACCGGGGAGCTGTTTTTT. This codes for CASSLGTTGVNTGELFF.

The chain combines TRBV13 with TRBJ2-2; 8 bases are shared with TRBD2. Looked up from germline, CDR1 is PRHDT and CDR2 is FYEKMQ (reference sequence). The V gene end was trimmed by 3 bases and the J gene end by 2 bases; junction bases not matched to a gene: 5. The CDR3 is 16 amino acids. CDR3 in amino acids: CASSLYGGGNTGELFF. In DNA form, the CDR3 reads TGTGCCAGCAGCTTGTACGGGGGGGGTAACACCGGGGAGCTGTTTTTT.

The chain is built from TRBV6-1 and TRBJ2-5, with 7 bases identical to TRBD2. Germline V lookup: CDR1 MNHNS, CDR2 SASEGT. The CDR3 sequence is 16 residues long. V was pared by 3 bases and J by 5 bases, with 12 bases of the junction left unmatched. CDR3 in DNA: TGTGCCAGCAGTGACGGGGCGGGGGTTTCAGGGGAGACCCAGTACTTC. This encodes CASSDGAGVSGETQYF.

In the case of this clone: Compared with germline, one end of the junction differs, possibly owing to a read error. The V and J genes are TRBV27 and TRBJ1-4, with D possibly TRBD1 on 6 matching bases. Germline loops: CDR1 MNHEY, CDR2 SMNVEV (reference sequence). The CDR3 length is 10 residues. The CDR3, as DNA: TGTGCCAGCACCCGGGGGGGGGCCTCATTT. Translated, it gives CASTRGGASF.

This chain joins TRBV10-3 and TRBJ2-5; 8 bases fit TRBD2. V shed 9 bases and J 5 bases; nucleotides not matched to a gene: 8. Germline V gene sequence: CDR1 ENHRY, CDR2 SYGVKD. The CDR3 has 13 residues. The CDR3 nucleotides read TGTGCCATTACGGGGGGGCCGGGTGAGACCCAGTACTTC. Translating gives CAITGGPGETQYF.

This chain links TRBV7-2 with TRBJ2-7; 12 nucleotides align to TRBD2. Trimming took 4 bases from V and 4 from J; bases not matched to a gene: 5. The CDR3 contains 15 residues. Germline loops: CDR1 SGHTA, CDR2 FQGNSA. In DNA form, the CDR3 reads TGTGCCAGCAGCTCCAGGACTAGCGGGGTTTACGAGCAGTACTTC. Translation: CASSSRTSGVYEQYF.

The rearrangement uses TRBV5-8 and TRBJ1-1; D not resolved. This CDR3 region has 13 residues. The V and J ends lost 5 bases and 5 bases respectively, with 13 bases between them. Germline V gene sequence: CDR1 SGHTS, CDR2 YDEGEE. This chain's CDR3 is CASSHRGRTEAFF. CDR3 nucleotide sequence: TGTGCCAGCAGTCATCGTGGGCGAACTGAAGCTTTCTTT.

In DNA form, the CDR3 reads TGTGCCAGCAGCTTAATGGGGGGGACTGAAGCTTTCTTT. Translated, it gives CASSLMGGTEAFF. The rearrangement joins TRBV11-1 to TRBJ1-1; D is possibly TRBD1 (5 bases). Per germline, CDR1 SGHAT and CDR2 FQDESV (reference sequence). Deletions cut 2 bases from V and 5 bases from J, with 9 bases between. This CDR3 has 13 residues.

This chain joins TRBV3-1 (or the pseudogene TRBV3-2) and TRBJ2-7; 13 bases line up with TRBD2. Germline V CDR1 and CDR2: LGHDT, YNNKEL (reference sequence). This CDR3 region has 15 residues. The V gene end was trimmed by 4 bases and the J gene end by 3 bases; junction bases not matched to a gene: 3. CDR3 coding DNA: TGTGCCAGCAGCCTGGGGACTAGCGGGGTCTACGAGCAGTACGTC. Encoded protein: CASSLGTSGVYEQYV.

The rearrangement joins TRBV28 to TRBJ1-2; 7 bases match TRBD1. Germline-derived CDR1 and CDR2 are MDHEN and SYDVKM. The CDR3 totals 12 residues. The junction had 3 bases not matched to a gene; V was cut back by 8 bases and J by 3 bases. CDR3 region: CASGQVYYGYTF. In nucleotides, the CDR3 is TGTGCCAGCGGACAGGTTTACTATGGCTACACCTTC.

In this sample, this clone turned up once. Distinct nucleotide sequences in the sample also encode this CDR3. The J gene is TRBJ2-5, the V gene TRBV11-2, with a weak D call TRBD1 (5 bases). This CDR3 contains 13 residues. V lost 1 base, J lost 5 bases, and 8 bases lay in between. Germline lookup yields CDR1 SGHAT and CDR2 FQNNGV. The CDR3 loop reads CASSLGGRETQYF. The CDR3 nucleotides read TGTGCCAGCAGCTTAGGGGGCCGGGAGACCCAGTACTTC.

This chain links TRBV11-2 with TRBJ2-7, with 8 bases lining up with TRBD1. The germline gives CDR1 SGHAT, CDR2 FQNNGV. V was clipped by 5 bases and J by 4 bases; unmatched bases: 7. The CDR3 has 14 residues. The CDR3 DNA follows: TGTGCCAGCAGCCCCCAGGGGGCAGGGTACGAGCAGTACGTC. Amino acids: CASSPQGAGYEQYV.